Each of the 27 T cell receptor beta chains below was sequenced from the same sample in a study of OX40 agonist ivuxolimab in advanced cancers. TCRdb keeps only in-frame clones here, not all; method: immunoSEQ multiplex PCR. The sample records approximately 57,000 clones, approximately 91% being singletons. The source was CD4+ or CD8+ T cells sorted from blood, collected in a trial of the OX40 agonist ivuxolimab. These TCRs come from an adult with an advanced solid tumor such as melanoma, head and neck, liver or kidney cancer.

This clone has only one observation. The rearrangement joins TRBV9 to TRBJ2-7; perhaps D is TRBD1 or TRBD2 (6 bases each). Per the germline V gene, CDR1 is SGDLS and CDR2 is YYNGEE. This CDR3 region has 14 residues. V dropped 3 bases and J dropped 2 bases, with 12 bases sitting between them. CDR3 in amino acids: CASSEQGGPYEQYF. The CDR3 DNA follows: TGTGCCAGCAGCGAACAGGGAGGCCCCTACGAGCAGTACTTC.

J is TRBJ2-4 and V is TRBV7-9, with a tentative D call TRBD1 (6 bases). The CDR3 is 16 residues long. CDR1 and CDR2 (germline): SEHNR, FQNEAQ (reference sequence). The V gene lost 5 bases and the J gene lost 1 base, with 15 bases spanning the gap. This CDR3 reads CASSDWEGGAKNIQYF. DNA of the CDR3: TGTGCCAGCAGCGATTGGGAAGGGGGTGCCAAAAACATTCAGTACTTC. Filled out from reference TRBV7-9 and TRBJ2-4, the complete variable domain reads DTGVSQNPRHKITKRGQNVTFRCDPISEHNRLYWYRQTLGQGPEFLTYFQNEAQLEKSRLLSDRFSAERPKGSFSTLEIQRTEQGDSAMYLCASSDWEGGAKNIQYFGAGTRLSVL.

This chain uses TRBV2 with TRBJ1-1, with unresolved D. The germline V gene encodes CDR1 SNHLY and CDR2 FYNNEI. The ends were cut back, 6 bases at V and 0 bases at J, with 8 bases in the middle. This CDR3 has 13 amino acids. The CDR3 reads CASRALMNTEAFF. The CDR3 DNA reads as TGTGCCAGCAGGGCACTAATGAACACTGAAGCTTTCTTT.

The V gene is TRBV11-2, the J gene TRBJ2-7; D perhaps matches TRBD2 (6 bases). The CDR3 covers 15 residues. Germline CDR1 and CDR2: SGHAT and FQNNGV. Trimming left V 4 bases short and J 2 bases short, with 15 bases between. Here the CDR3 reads CASSSFGGPPYEQYV. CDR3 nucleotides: TGTGCCAGCAGCTCCTTTGGAGGGCCTCCCTACGAGCAGTACGTC.

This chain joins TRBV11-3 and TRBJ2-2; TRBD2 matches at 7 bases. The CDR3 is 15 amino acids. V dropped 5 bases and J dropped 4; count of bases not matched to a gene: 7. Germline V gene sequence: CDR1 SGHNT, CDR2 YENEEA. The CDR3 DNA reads TGTGCCAGCAGCGGCCGGGACTACGGCACCGGGGAGCTGTTTTTT. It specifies CASSGRDYGTGELFF.

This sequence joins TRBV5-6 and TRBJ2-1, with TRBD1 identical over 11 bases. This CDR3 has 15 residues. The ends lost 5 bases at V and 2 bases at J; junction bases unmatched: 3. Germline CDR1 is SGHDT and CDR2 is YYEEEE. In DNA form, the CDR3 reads TGTGCCAGCAGTTCGGGACAGGGGGCCTACAATGAGCAGTTCTTC. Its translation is CASSSGQGAYNEQFF.

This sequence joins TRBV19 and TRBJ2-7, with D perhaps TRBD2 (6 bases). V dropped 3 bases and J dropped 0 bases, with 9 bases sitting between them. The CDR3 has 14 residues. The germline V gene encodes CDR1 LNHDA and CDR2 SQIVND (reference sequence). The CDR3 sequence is CASSMGRNSYEQYF. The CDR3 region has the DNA TGTGCCAGTAGTATGGGGAGGAACTCCTACGAGCAGTACTTC. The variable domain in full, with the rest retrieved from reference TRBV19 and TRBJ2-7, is DGGITQSPKYLFRKEGQNVTLSCEQNLNHDAMYWYRQDPGQGLRLIYYSQIVNDFQKGDIAEGYSVSREKKESFPLTVTSAQKNPTAFYLCASSMGRNSYEQYFGPGTRLTVT.

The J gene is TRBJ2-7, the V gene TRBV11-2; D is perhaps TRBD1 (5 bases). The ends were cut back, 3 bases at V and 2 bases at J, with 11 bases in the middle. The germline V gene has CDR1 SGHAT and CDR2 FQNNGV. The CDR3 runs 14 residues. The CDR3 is CASSFGTGAYEQYF. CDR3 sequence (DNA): TGTGCCAGCAGCTTTGGCACAGGAGCCTACGAGCAGTACTTC.

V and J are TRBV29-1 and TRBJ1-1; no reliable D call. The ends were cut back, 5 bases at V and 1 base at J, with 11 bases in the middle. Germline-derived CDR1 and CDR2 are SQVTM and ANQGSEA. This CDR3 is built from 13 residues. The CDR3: CSVLGRANTEAFF. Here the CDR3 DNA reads TGCAGCGTTCTCGGGAGGGCGAACACTGAAGCTTTCTTT.

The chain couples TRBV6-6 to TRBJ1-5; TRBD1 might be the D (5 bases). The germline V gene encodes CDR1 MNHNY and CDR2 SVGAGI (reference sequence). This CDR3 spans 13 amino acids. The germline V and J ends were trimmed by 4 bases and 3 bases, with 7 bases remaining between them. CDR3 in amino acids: CASSWDLNQPQHF. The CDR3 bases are TGTGCCAGCAGTTGGGACCTCAATCAGCCCCAGCATTTT.

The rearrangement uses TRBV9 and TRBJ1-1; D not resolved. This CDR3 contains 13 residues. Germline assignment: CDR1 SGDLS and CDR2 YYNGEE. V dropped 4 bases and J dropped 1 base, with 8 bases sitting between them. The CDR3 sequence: CASSPRTNTEAFF. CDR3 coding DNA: TGTGCCAGCAGCCCCCGAACGAACACTGAAGCTTTCTTT.

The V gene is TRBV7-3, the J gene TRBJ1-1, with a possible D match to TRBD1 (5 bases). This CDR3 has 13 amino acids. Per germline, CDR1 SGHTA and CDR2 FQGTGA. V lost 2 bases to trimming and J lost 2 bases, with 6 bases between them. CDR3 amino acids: CASSLQGNTEAFF. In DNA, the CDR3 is TGTGCCAGCAGCTTACAGGGTAACACTGAAGCTTTCTTT.

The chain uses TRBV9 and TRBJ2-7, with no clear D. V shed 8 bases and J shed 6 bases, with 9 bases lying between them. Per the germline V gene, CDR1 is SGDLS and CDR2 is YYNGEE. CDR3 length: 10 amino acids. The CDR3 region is CARWGSEQYV. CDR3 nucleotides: TGTGCCAGATGGGGTAGCGAGCAGTACGTC.

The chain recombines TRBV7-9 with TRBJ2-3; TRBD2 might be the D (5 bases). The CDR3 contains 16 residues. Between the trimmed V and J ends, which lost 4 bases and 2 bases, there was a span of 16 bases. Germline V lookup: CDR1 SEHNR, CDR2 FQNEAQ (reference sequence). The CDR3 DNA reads TGTGCCAGCAGCTCTACCTTAGCGTATTCCACAGATACGCAGTATTTT. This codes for CASSSTLAYSTDTQYF.

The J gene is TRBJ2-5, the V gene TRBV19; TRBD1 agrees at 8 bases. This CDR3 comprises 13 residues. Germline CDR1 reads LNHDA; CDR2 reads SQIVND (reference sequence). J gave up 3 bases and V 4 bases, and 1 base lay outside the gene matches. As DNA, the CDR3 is TGTGCCAGTAGTACGGACAGGGAAGAGACCCAGTACTTC. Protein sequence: CASSTDREETQYF. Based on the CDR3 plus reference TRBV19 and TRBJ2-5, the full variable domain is DGGITQSPKYLFRKEGQNVTLSCEQNLNHDAMYWYRQDPGQGLRLIYYSQIVNDFQKGDIAEGYSVSREKKESFPLTVTSAQKNPTAFYLCASSTDREETQYFGPGTRLLVL.

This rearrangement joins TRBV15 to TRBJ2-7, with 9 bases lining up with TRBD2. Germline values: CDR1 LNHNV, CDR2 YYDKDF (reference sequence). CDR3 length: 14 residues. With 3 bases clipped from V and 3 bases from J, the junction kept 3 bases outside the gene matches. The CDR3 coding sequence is TGTGCCACCAGCAGTAGCGGGAGAGTCTACGAGCAGTACTTC. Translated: CATSSSGRVYEQYF. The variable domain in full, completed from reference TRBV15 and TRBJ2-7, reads DAMVIQNPRYQVTQFGKPVTLSCSQTLNHNVMYWYQQKSSQAPKLLFHYYDKDFNNEADTPDNFQSRRPNTSFCFLDIRSPGLGDTAMYLCATSSSGRVYEQYFGPGTRLTVT.

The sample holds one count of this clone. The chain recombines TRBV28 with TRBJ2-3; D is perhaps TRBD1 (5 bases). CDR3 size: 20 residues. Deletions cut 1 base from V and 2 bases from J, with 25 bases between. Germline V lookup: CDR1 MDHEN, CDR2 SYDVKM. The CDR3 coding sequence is TGTGCCAGCAGTTTATTAGATATGGGGCGCGCTCTATTGAACACAGATACGCAGTATTTT. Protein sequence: CASSLLDMGRALLNTDTQYF.

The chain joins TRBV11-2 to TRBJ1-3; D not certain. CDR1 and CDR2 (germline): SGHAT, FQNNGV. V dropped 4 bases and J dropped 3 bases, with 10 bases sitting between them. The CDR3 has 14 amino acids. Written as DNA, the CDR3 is TGTGCCAGCAGCTCGAAATCGAATGGAAACACCATATATTTT. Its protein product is CASSSKSNGNTIYF. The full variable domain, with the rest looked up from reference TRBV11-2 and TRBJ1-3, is EAGVAQSPRYKIIEKRQSVAFWCNPISGHATLYWYQQILGQGPKLLIQFQNNGVVDDSQLPKDRFSAERLKGVDSTLKIQPAKLEDSAVYLCASSSKSNGNTIYFGEGSWLTVV.

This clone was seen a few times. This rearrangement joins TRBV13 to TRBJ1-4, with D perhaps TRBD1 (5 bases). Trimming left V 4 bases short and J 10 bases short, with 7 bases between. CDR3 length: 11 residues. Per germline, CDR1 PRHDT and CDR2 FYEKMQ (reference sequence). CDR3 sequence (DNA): TGTGCCAGCAGCTGGGGGGGAAAACTGTTTTTT. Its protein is CASSWGGKLFF.

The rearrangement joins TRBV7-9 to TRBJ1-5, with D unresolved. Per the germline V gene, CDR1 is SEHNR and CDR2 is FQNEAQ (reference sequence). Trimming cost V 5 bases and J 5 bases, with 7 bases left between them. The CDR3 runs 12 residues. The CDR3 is CASSRTDQPQHF. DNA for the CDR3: TGTGCCAGCAGCCGAACCGATCAGCCCCAGCATTTT. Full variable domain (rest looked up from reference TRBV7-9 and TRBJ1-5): DTGVSQNPRHKITKRGQNVTFRCDPISEHNRLYWYRQTLGQGPEFLTYFQNEAQLEKSRLLSDRFSAERPKGSFSTLEIQRTEQGDSAMYLCASSRTDQPQHFGDGTRLSIL.

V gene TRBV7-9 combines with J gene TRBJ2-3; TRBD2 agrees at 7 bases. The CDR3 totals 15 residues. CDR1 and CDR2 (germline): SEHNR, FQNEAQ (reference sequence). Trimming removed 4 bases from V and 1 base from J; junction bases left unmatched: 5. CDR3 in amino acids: CASSSTSSRTDTQYF. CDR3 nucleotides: TGTGCCAGCAGCTCGACTAGCTCACGCACAGATACGCAGTATTTT.

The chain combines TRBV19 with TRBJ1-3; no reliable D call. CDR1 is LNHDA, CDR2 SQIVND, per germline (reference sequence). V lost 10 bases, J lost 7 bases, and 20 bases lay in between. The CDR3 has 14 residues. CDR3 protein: CATRGGLGGNTIYF. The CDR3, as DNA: TGTGCCACGCGAGGTGGACTTGGAGGGAACACCATATATTTT.

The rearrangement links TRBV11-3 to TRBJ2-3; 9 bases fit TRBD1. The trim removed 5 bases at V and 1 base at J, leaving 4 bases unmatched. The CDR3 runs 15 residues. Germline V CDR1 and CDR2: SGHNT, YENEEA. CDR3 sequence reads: CASSLRTGGTDTQYF. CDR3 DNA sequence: TGTGCCAGCAGCCTCAGGACAGGGGGCACAGATACGCAGTATTTT.

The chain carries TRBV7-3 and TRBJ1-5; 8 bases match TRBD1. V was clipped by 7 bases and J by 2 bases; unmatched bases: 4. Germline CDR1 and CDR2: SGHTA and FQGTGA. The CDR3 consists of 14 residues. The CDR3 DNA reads TGTGCCAGCATCGACAGGGGCGGCAATCAGCCCCAGCATTTT. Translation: CASIDRGGNQPQHF.

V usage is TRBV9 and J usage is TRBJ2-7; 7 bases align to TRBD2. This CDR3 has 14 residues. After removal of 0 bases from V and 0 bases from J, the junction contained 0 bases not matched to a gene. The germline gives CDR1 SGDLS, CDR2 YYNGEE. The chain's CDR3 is CASSVGLASYEQYF. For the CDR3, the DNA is TGTGCCAGCAGCGTAGGACTAGCCTCCTACGAGCAGTACTTC.

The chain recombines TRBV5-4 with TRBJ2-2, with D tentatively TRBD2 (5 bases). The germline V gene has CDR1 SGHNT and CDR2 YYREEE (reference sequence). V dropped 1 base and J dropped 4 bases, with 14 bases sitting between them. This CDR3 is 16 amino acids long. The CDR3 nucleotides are TGTGCCAGCAGCTTGTTCGGGGAAGGGTTCACCGGGGAGCTGTTTTTT. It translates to CASSLFGEGFTGELFF. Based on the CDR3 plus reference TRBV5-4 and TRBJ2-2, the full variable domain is ETGVTQSPTHLIKTRGQQVTLRCSSQSGHNTVSWYQQALGQGPQFIFQYYREEENGRGNFPPRFSGLQFPNYSSELNVNALELDDSALYLCASSLFGEGFTGELFFGEGSRLTVL.

CDR3 protein: CASSPSLGTSGLEQFF. Here the CDR3 DNA reads TGCGCCAGCAGCCCCTCGCTCGGGACTAGCGGGCTGGAGCAGTTCTTC. This chain connects TRBV4-3 to TRBJ2-1; 12 bases match TRBD2. The CDR3 consists of 16 residues. Trimming at V came to 4 bases and at J to 10 bases, leaving 11 bases not matched to a gene. Germline V gives CDR1 LGHNA, CDR2 YSLEER.